This T cell receptor (beta chain) was captured in a study of shared clonotypes between healthy human individuals. The study's findings and limits: Tissue TCR repertoires likely differ from these blood-only repertoires. An effect of sequencing depth on clonotype sharing among donors was expected.

The data were produced by immunoSEQ multiplex PCR, yet TCRdb's version contains in-frame clones alone and is incomplete. Here the sample spans 2 million to 2.5 million clones, about 92% being singletons. CD45RO-negative cells were positively selected for CCR7, leaving out terminally differentiated effector memory CD45RA+ cells. This clone was recorded only once. Its matching antigen is unknown. The germline V gene encodes CDR1 SQVTM and CDR2 ANQGSEA. Trimming pared 3 bases from V and 0 bases from J, leaving 27 bases between. This CDR3 has 20 amino acids. The sequencing input was naive CD8+ T cells from PBMCs. This clonotype originated in a man in his late teens or twenties in good health. Some clones in this sample may be carry-over from other donors' samples. This chain connects TRBV29-1 to TRBJ2-1; D is uncertain. The CDR3 loop is CSVDPPALEFSFSSYNEQFF. Here the CDR3 DNA reads TGCAGCGTTGATCCCCCTGCTTTGGAATTTAGTTTTAGCTCCTACAATGAGCAGTTCTTC.